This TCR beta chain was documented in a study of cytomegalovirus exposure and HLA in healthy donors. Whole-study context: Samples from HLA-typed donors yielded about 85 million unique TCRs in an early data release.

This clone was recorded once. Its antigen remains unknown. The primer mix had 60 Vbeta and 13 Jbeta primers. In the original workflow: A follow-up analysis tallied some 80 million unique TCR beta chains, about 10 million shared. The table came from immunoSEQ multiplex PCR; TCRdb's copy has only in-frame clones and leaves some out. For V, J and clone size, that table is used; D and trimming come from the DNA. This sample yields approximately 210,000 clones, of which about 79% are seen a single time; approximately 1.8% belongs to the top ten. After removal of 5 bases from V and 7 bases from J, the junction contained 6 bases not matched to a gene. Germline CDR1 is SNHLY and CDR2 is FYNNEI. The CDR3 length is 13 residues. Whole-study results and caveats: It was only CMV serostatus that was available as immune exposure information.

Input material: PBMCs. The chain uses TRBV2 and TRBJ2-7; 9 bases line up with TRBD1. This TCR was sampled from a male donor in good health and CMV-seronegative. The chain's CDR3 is CASSRTGAQEQYF. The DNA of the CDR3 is TGTGCCAGCAGTAGGACAGGGGCGCAGGAGCAGTACTTC. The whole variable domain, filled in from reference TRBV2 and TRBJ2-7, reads EPEVTQTPSHQVTQMGQEVILRCVPISNHLYFYWYRQILGQKVEFLVSFYNNEISEKSEIFDDQFSVERPDGSNFTLKIRSTKLEDSAMYFCASSRTGAQEQYFGPGTRLTVT.